The 16 T cell receptor beta chains below all came from one sample that was sequenced in a study of blood T cell repertoires in COVID-19. The data were produced by immunoSEQ multiplex PCR, yet TCRdb's version contains in-frame clones alone and is incomplete. Among about 260,000 clones, around 87% were seen once, and the ten largest hold over 2%. The source material was PBMCs or T cells enriched from blood (not recorded which). The source of these receptors is a young woman who had recovered from COVID-19.

The chain recombines TRBV5-5 with TRBJ1-2; 7 bases agree with TRBD1. The J segment lost 4 bases and the V segment lost 1 base, leaving 4 bases of the junction unmatched. Looked up from germline, CDR1 is SGHKS and CDR2 is YYEKEE (reference sequence). This CDR3 comprises 14 residues. CDR3 sequence: CASSLPGGVYGYTF. In nucleotides, the CDR3 is TGTGCCAGCAGCTTGCCAGGGGGAGTCTATGGCTACACCTTC. Full variable domain (missing parts from reference TRBV5-5 and TRBJ1-2): DAGVTQSPTHLIKTRGQQVTLRCSPISGHKSVSWYQQVLGQGPQFIFQYYEKEERGRGNFPDRFSARQFPNYSSELNVNALLLGDSALYLCASSLPGGVYGYTFGSGTRLTVV.

A single count supports this clone. Here the CDR3 DNA reads TGTGCCAGCAGTGGGGAACTAGCGACGGGGGAGCAGTACTTC. This translates into CASSGELATGEQYF. The chain joins TRBV2 to TRBJ2-7, with 7 bases lining up with TRBD2. Germline loops: CDR1 SNHLY, CDR2 FYNNEI. Germline trimming cut 4 bases from V and 7 bases from J; bases unmatched to any gene: 10. There are 14 residues in the CDR3.

V gene TRBV15 combines with J gene TRBJ1-2; D gene ambiguous. V lost 1 base and J 4 bases, leaving 16 bases between the germline ends. Germline V lookup: CDR1 LNHNV, CDR2 YYDKDF (reference sequence). CDR3 length equals 16 residues. The CDR3 DNA reads TGTGCCACCAGCAGAGTTGGGCCGCGCTTTCGCTATGGCTACACCTTC. Amino acid sequence: CATSRVGPRFRYGYTF.

The chain joins TRBV5-6 to TRBJ2-3, with 7 bases that match TRBD2. Looked up from germline, CDR1 is SGHDT and CDR2 is YYEEEE. Unmatched junction bases numbered 21, after V lost 4 bases and J lost 7 bases. CDR3 size: 18 residues. The CDR3 nucleotides are TGTGCCAGCAGCCTGAATAGGCCTAGCGGCCCTTGGAGAAATACGCAGTATTTT. Its protein is CASSLNRPSGPWRNTQYF.

Points on this clone: The germline gene is not matched at one end of the junction; a read error may be the cause. The chain uses TRBV7-3 and TRBJ2-1; the match to TRBD2 covers 7 bases. Germline assignment: CDR1 SGHTA and CDR2 FQGTGA. The CDR3 spans 14 residues. The CDR3 loop reads CASSPDSAGENPVF. Here the CDR3 DNA reads TGTGCCAGCAGCCCCGACTCGGCGGGGGAAAACCCGGTCTTC.

The chain links TRBV18 to TRBJ1-5; a possible D gene is TRBD1 (5 bases). The CDR3 is 15 amino acids. Germline CDR1 and CDR2: KGHSH and LQKENI. Trimming took 4 bases from V and 5 from J, leaving 15 bases between them. The CDR3 protein is CASSRALGRDQPQHF. In nucleotides, the CDR3 is TGTGCCAGCTCACGAGCATTGGGGCGTGATCAGCCCCAGCATTTT.

This clone was observed once. The V and J genes are TRBV29-1 and TRBJ2-1; 9 positions match TRBD2. With V trimmed by 3 bases and J by 7 bases, 7 bases remained unmatched. CDR1 is SQVTM, CDR2 ANQGSEA, per germline. The CDR3 has 14 amino acids. The CDR3 DNA follows: TGCAGCGTTGACGCGGGGGGGTTTCGGAATGAGCAGTTCTTC. It translates to CSVDAGGFRNEQFF.

This rearrangement joins TRBV5-1 to TRBJ1-1; 7 bases align to TRBD1. Losses at the gene ends were 0 bases for V and 4 bases for J; bases not matched to a gene: 9. The V gene's germline CDR1 is SGHRS and CDR2 YFSETQ. The length of the CDR3 is 16 residues. Written as DNA, the CDR3 is TGCGCCAGCAGCTTGGGGGGGACAGACCTCGGCACTGAAGCTTTCTTT. Translation: CASSLGGTDLGTEAFF.

This chain joins TRBV11-2 and TRBJ1-1; 8 nucleotides align to TRBD1. After removal of 3 bases from V and 5 bases from J, the junction contained 5 bases not matched to a gene. The CDR3 runs to 14 residues. Germline loops: CDR1 SGHAT, CDR2 FQNNGV. CDR3 residues: CASSFITGGTEAFF. The CDR3 DNA follows: TGTGCCAGCAGCTTTATCACAGGGGGGACTGAAGCTTTCTTT.

The chain couples TRBV9 to TRBJ2-4, with 9 bases lining up with TRBD1. J gave up 2 bases and V 2 bases, and 20 bases lay outside the gene matches. This CDR3 is built from 21 residues. Germline V lookup: CDR1 SGDLS, CDR2 YYNGEE. The CDR3 protein is CASSVSFVYRDRDPTKNIQYF. CDR3 coding DNA: TGTGCCAGCAGCGTGAGCTTCGTCTACCGGGACAGGGATCCAACCAAAAACATTCAGTACTTC.

This chain joins TRBV5-1 and TRBJ1-2; TRBD1 matches at 9 bases. J lost 4 bases, V lost 4 bases, and 14 bases had no gene match. The CDR3 has 17 residues. The V gene's germline CDR1 is SGHRS and CDR2 YFSETQ. The CDR3 sequence is CASSEGSGTGILYGYTF. CDR3 DNA sequence: TGCGCCAGCAGCGAAGGCTCTGGGACAGGGATCCTCTATGGCTACACCTTC.

The chain links TRBV5-5 to TRBJ1-6, with D possibly matching TRBD1 (6 bases). V was shortened by 2 bases and J by 5 bases, with 8 bases between the two germline ends. Germline loops: CDR1 SGHKS, CDR2 YYEKEE (reference sequence). CDR3 size: 14 residues. DNA for the CDR3: TGTGCCAGCAGCTTACAGGGCAATAATTCACCCCTCCACTTT. It encodes CASSLQGNNSPLHF.

The chain has TRBV2 and TRBJ1-2, with 7 positions matching TRBD1. CDR3 length: 16 residues. Germline loops: CDR1 SNHLY, CDR2 FYNNEI. Unmatched junction bases numbered 18, after V lost 7 bases and J lost 7 bases. The DNA for the CDR3 is TGTGCCAGCATTCCAACCTCCGGGACAGTCGGGGGTGGCTACACCTTC. Protein sequence: CASIPTSGTVGGGYTF.

V gene TRBV15 combines with J gene TRBJ2-3; TRBD2 agrees at 8 bases. This CDR3 comprises 14 residues. Germline lookup yields CDR1 LNHNV and CDR2 YYDKDF (reference sequence). V lost 5 bases, J lost 6 bases, and 7 bases stayed unmatched. CDR3 sequence reads: CATSSGGAGDTQYF. In DNA, the CDR3 is TGTGCCACCAGCTCCGGGGGGGCCGGGGATACGCAGTATTTT.

As DNA, the CDR3 is TGTGCCAGCAGTTCTCGCGACTCAGGGTACGAGCAGTACTTC. Translated: CASSSRDSGYEQYF. V is TRBV6-5 and J is TRBJ2-7; tentative D call: TRBD1 (5 bases). Germline CDR1 is MNHEY and CDR2 is SVGAGI. The V gene lost 4 bases and the J gene lost 4 bases, with 14 bases spanning the gap. CDR3 size: 14 residues.

This sequence joins TRBV27 and TRBJ1-4; D not certain. Germline V gene lookup returns CDR1 MNHEY and CDR2 SMNVEV (reference sequence). The CDR3 extends over 13 amino acids. V shed 4 bases and J shed 10 bases, with 13 bases lying between them. CDR3: CASSSLASGKLFF. The DNA for the CDR3 is TGTGCCAGCAGTTCCTTGGCATCGGGAAAACTGTTTTTT.